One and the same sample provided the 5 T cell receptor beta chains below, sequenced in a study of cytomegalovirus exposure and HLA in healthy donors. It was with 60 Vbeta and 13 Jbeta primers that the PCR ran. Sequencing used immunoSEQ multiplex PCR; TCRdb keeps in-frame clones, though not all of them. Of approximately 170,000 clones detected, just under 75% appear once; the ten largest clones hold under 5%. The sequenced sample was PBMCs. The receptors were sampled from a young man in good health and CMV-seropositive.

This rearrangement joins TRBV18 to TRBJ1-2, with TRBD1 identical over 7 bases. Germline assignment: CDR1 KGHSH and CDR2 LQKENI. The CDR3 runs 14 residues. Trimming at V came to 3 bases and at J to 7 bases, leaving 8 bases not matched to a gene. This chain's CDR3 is CASSPLQGQGGYTF. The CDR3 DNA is TGTGCCAGCTCACCTCTACAGGGGCAGGGTGGCTACACCTTC.

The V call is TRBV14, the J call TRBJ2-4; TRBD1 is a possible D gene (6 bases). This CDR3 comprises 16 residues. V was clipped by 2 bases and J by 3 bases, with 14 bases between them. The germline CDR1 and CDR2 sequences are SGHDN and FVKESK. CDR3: CASSQHREWDKNIQYF. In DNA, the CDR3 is TGTGCCAGCAGCCAACACAGGGAGTGGGACAAAAACATTCAGTACTTC.

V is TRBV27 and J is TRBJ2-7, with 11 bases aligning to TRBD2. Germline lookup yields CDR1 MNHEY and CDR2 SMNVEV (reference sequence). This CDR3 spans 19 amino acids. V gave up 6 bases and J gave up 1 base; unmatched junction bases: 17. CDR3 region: CASSRSGGLAGGRSYEQYF. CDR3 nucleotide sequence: TGTGCCAGCAGCCGGTCCGGGGGGCTAGCGGGAGGACGATCCTACGAGCAGTACTTC.

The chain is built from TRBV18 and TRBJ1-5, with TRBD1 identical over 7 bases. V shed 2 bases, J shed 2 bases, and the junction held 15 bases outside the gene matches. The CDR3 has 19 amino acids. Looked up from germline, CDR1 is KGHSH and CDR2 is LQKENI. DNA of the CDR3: TGTGCCAGCTCACCAATCCGGCTCACAGGGGCCGCTGGCAATCAGCCCCAGCATTTT. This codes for CASSPIRLTGAAGNQPQHF.

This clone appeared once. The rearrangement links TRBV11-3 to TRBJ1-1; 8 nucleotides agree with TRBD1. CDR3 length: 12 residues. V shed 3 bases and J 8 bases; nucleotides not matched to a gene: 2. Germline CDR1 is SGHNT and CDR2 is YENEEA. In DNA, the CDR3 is TGTGCCAGCAGCTTTGGGACAGGCGAAGCTTTCTTT. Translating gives CASSFGTGEAFF.